This TCR beta chain was captured by sequencing in a study of OX40 agonist ivuxolimab in advanced cancers. The CDR3 length is 12 residues. CDR1 and CDR2 from the germline V gene are MNHNS and SASEGT. V dropped 9 bases and J dropped 4; count of bases not matched to a gene: 4. Repertoires were generated with immunoSEQ multiplex PCR, while TCRdb's copy carries only in-frame clones and drops some. The sample carries under 80,000 clones, around 86% recorded once. V and J are TRBV6-1 and TRBJ1-2; TRBD1 matches at 8 bases. The sample was CD4+ or CD8+ T cells sorted from blood, taken in a trial of the OX40 agonist ivuxolimab. This TCR derives from an adult with an advanced solid tumor such as melanoma, head and neck, liver or kidney cancer. CDR3 loop: CASSQGAYGYTF. Written as DNA, the CDR3 is TGTGCCAGTTCTCAGGGGGCCTATGGCTACACCTTC.